A selection of T cell receptor beta chains follows, all from one sample in a study of tumor-infiltrating lymphocytes in primary liver carcinoma. MiXCR, applied by TCRdb to the multiplex PCR reads, yields one record per CDR3 protein. The profile shows approximately 110,000 distinct CDR3 sequences, around 60% of them singletons. Sequenced input: liver tumor tissue from sampling region 3. Receptor source: an older woman with primary liver carcinoma and hepatitis B virus infection. CDR3s include the opening cysteine and the closing phenylalanine or tryptophan.

TRBJ2-4,TRBV6-5,CASSAQGGKIQYF
TRBJ2-6,TRBV5-1,CASSGGSGIGANVLTF
TRBJ2-3,TRBV11-3,CASSHRTGTDTQYF
TRBJ2-1,TRBV11-2,CATSVLPGYSEQFF
TRBJ2-1,TRBV14,CASSQSKRDRRNEQFF
TRBJ2-4,TRBV30,CTWRVGGSRDIQYF
TRBJ1-1,TRBV11-2,CASSARTGRTGAFF
TRBJ2-3,TRBV29-1,CSVEGTGDTQYF
TRBJ2-7,TRBV29-1,CSVELSRYGQYF
TRBJ2-4,TRBV6-2/TRBV6-3,CASSRRVGTSGLAKNIQYF
TRBJ2-2,TRBV11-2,CASSWYRGSGELVF
TRBJ2-1,TRBV6-5,CASNNGGLSYNEQFF
TRBJ2-3,TRBV14,CASSRSHGTDTQYF
TRBJ2-7,TRBV11-2,CASRNPGLAYEQYF
TRBJ2-5,TRBV5-1,CASSLTGGRGETQYF
TRBJ2-1,TRBV11-2,CASRRGGNLLEQFF
TRBJ1-2,TRBV6-6,CAGSWDRGYTF
TRBJ1-2,TRBV28,CASSLLGHGYTF
TRBJ2-7,TRBV7-9,CASSLHQGPSYGQYF
TRBJ1-6,TRBV4-2,CACSIVRGPVYNSPLHF
TRBJ1-1,TRBV29-1,CSGRATEAFF
TRBJ1-5,TRBV10-3,CAISAKRDQPQHF
TRBJ1-6,TRBV19,CASRDRSNSYNSPLHF
TRBJ2-5,TRBV28,CASRRTSVTSGETQYF
TRBJ1-4,TRBV5-1,CASSSGGGASYEKLFF
TRBJ2-3,TRBV7-9,CASSLITALTDIQYF
TRBJ1-2,TRBV28,CAVWGGRVDDYTF
TRBJ1-2,TRBV28,CASTPPPGQGNYGYTF
TRBJ1-5,TRBV12-3/TRBV12-4,CASSLVGARNQPQHF
TRBJ2-6,TRBV20-1,CSARQTSGANVLTF
TRBJ2-7,TRBV12-3/TRBV12-4,CASTNRGQSYEQCF
TRBJ2-2,TRBV11-3,CAGRGTRATGKLFF
TRBJ2-6,TRBV7-8,CASGLPGLDLSGANVLTF
TRBJ2-1,TRBV28,CASRLPGTGLHNELFF
TRBJ2-3,TRBV11-2,CANSLGGLTYTSDTQYF
TRBJ2-2,TRBV12-3/TRBV12-4,CASRRQGDTGELFF
TRBJ1-2,TRBV6-5,CASSADGNYGYTF
TRBJ1-1,TRBV5-1,CASSLERYMNTEAFF
TRBJ2-7,TRBV19,CASSTGTGGEEQYF
TRBJ2-5,TRBV28,CASSFGQGSETQYF
TRBJ2-5,TRBV14,CASSQVSTQQETQYF
TRBJ2-6,TRBV28,CASSSTGLSSGAYVLTF
TRBJ2-3,TRBV11-2,CADSSGLAGTDTQYF
TRBJ2-5,TRBV29-1,CSVGQQETQYF
TRBJ1-6,TRBV28,CASRQGVLSLHF
TRBJ2-2,TRBV6-5,CASRHRTTLTGELFF
TRBJ1-3,TRBV11-2,CAGSSRPDKGAYSGNTIYF
TRBJ1-5,TRBV28,CASSHIRQTGQPQHF
TRBJ2-1,TRBV30,CAWHRGTGPYNEQFF